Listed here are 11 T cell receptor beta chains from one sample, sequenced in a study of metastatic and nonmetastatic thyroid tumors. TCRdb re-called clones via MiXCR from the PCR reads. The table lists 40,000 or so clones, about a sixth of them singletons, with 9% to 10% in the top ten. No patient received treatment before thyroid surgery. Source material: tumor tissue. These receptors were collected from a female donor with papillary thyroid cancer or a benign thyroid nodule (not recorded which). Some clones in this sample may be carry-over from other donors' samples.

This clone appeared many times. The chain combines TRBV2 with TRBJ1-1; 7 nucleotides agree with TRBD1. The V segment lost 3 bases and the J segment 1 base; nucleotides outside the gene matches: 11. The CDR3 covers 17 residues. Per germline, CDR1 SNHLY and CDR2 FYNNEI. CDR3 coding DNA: TGTGCCAGCAGTGAGTTGCTCGGTGAGGGGGCGAACACTGAAGCTTTCTTT. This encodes CASSELLGEGANTEAFF.

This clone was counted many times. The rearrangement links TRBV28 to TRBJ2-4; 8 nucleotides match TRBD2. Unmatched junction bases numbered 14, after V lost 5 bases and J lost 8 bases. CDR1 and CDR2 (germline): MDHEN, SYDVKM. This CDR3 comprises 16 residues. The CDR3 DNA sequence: TGTGCCAGCAGTCGGAGAAATATCGGGGGGGAGGACATTCAGTACTTC. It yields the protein CASSRRNIGGEDIQYF.

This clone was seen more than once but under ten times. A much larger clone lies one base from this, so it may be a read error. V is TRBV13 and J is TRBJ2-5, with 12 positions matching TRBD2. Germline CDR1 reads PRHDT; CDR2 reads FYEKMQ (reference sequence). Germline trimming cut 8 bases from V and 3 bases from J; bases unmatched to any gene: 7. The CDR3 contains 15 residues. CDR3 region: CASGRASGREETQYF. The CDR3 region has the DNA TGTGCCAGCGGCCGAGCTAGCGGGAGGGAAGAGACCCAGTACTTC.

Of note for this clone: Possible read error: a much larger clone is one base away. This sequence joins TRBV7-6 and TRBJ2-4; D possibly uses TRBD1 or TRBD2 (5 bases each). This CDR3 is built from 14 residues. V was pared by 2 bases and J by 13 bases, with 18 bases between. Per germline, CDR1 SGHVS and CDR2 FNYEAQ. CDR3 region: CASSLTRVGETQYF. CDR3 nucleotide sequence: TGTGCCAGCAGCTTAACCCGAGTGGGGGAGACACAGTACTTC.

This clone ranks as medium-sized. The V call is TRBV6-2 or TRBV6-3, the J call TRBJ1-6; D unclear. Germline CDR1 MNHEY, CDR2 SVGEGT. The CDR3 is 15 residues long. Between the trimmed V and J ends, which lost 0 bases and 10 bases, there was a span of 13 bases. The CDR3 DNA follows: TGTGCCAGCAGTTACTCGGCGGGCAATATCTCACCCCTCCACTTT. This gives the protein CASSYSAGNISPLHF.

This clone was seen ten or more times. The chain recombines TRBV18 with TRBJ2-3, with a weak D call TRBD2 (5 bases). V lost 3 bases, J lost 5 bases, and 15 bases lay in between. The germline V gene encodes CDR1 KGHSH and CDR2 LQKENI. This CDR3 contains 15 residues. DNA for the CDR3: TGTGCCAGCTCACCCACAGCGGCGACTGGAGATACGCAGTATTTT. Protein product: CASSPTAATGDTQYF.

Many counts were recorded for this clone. The CDR3 DNA reads as TGTGCCAGCAGTGAACAGGGGGCCACTGAAGCTTTCTTT. Translating it yields CASSEQGATEAFF. The chain joins TRBV6-1 to TRBJ1-1; TRBD1 matches at 8 bases. Germline assignment: CDR1 MNHNS and CDR2 SASEGT. V shed 2 bases, J shed 4 bases, and the junction held 0 bases outside the gene matches. The CDR3 covers 13 residues.

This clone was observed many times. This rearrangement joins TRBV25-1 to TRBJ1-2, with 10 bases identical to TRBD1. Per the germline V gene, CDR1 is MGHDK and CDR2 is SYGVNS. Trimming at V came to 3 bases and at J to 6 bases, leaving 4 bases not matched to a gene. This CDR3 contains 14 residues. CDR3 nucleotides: TGTGCCAGCAGTGAGACAGGGGGCAAGGATGGCTACACCTTC. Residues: CASSETGGKDGYTF.

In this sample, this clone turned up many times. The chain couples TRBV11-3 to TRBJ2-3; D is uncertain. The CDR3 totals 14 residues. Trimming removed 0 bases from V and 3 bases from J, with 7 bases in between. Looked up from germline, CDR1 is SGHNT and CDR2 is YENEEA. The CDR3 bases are TGTGCCAGCAGCTTAGATTCAGCGACAGATACGCAGTATTTT. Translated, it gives CASSLDSATDTQYF.

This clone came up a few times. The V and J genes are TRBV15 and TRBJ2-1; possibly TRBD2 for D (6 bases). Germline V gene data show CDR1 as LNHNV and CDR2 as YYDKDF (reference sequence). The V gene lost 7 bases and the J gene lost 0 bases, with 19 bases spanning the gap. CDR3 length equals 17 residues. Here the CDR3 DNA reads TGTGCCACCATCGTAGGACCTCTAGCGTCCTCCTACAATGAGCAGTTCTTC. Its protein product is CATIVGPLASSYNEQFF.

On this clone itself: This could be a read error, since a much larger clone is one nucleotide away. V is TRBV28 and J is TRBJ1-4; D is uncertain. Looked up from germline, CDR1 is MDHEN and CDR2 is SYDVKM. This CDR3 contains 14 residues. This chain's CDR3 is CANSFSRRLEKLFF. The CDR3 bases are TGTGCCAACAGTTTTTCCCGAAGACTCGAAAAACTGTTTTTT.